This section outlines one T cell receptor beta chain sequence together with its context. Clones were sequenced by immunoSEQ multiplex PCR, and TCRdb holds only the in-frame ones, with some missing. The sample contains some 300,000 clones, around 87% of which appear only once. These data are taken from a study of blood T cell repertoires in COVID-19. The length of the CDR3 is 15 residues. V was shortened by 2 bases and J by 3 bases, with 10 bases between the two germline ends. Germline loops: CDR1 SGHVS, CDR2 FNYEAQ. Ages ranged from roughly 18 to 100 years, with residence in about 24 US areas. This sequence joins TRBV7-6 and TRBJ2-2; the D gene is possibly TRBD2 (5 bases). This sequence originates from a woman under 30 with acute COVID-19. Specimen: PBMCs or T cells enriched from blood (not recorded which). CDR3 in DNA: TGTGCCAGCAGCTTATCCCAGGACTACACCGGGGAGCTGTTTTTT. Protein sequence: CASSLSQDYTGELFF.